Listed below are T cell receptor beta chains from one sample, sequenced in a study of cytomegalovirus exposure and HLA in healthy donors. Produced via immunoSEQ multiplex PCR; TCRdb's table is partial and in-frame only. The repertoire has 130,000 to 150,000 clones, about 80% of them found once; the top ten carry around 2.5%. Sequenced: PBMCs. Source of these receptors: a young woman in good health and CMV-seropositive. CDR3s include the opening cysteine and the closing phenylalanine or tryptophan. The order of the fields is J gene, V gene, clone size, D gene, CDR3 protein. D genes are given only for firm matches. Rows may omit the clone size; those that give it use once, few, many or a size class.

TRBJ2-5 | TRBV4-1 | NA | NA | CASSQVNWGAGETQYF
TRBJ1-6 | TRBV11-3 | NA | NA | CASSLDQNSPLHF
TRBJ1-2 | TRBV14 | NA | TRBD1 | CASSQIGTGERYTF
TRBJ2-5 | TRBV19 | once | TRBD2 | CASDGRAGGRQETQYF
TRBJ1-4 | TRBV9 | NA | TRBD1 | CASSPPGTGGEKLFF
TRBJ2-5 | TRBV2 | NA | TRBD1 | CASSDVQGNQETQYF
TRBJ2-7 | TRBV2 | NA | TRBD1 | CASSVDRGLYEQYF
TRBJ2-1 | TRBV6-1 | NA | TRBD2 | CASSEARWGGSYNEQFF
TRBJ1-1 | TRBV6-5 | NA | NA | CASSYINMNTEAFF
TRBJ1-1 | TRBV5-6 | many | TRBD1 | CASSLGTGGTEAFF
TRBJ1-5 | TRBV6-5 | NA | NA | CASSYSGGNQPQHF
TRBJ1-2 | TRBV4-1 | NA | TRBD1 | CASSQPQNRGNQFGYTF
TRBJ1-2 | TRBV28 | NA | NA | CASSFLGHYGYTF
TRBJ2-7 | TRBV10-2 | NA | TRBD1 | CASSEPPGQSYEQYF
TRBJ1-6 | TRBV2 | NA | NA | CASSEGQLYNSPLHF
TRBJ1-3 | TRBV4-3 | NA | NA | CASSPQPTLGNTIYF
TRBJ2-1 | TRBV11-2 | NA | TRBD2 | CASSRLIGRAGGSHNEQFF
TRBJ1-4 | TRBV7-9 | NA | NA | CASSLRQGPNEKLFF
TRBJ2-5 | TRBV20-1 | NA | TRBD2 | CSARVSLGGDF
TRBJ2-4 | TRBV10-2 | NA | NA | CASSVGPIALNIQYF
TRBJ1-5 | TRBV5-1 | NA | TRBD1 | CASSPGTGGSNQPQHF
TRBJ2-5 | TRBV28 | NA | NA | CASSRELGGQETQYF
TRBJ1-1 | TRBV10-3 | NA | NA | CAISESGGTLKAFF
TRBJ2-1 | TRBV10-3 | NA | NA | CATLDRLSNEQFF
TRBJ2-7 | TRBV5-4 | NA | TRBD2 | CASTTTSGGHEQYF
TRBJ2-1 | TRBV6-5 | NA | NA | CASSYSRGNEQFF
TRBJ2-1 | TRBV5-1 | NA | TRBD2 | CASSHKRGGPNEQFF
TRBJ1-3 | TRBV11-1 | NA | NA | CASRSTQGSGNTIYF
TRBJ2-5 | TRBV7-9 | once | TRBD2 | CSSSPQAGGSETQYF
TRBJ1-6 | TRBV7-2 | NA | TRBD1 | CASSFQNRGSPLHF
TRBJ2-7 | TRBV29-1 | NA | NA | CSVVSDSIFGEQYF